This T cell receptor (beta chain) came from a study of shared clonotypes between healthy human individuals. General study findings and limits: What rarefaction showed was incomplete sorted-subset sequencing despite large depth.

TCRdb's copy holds only in-frame clones and misses some; the assay was immunoSEQ multiplex PCR. The sample yields about 1 million clones, approximately 76% seen once. A note on this clone: Its antigen is not identified.

The V and J ends lost 8 bases and 2 bases respectively, with 13 bases between them. The CDR3 consists of 13 residues. Looked up from germline, CDR1 is SQVTM and CDR2 is ANQGSEA. The source is a man aged 18 to 35 in good health. V gene TRBV29-1 combines with J gene TRBJ1-3; D may be TRBD1 (6 bases). Sequenced input: memory CD4+ T cells sorted from blood. Subset: CD45RA-negative fraction. CDR3 DNA: TGCAGCCACTCGACAGGCCCTGGAAACACCATATATTTT. It codes for CSHSTGPGNTIYF. The entire variable domain, with the rest obtained from reference TRBV29-1 and TRBJ1-3, is as follows: SAVISQKPSRDICQRGTSLTIQCQVDSQVTMMFWYRQQPGQSLTLIATANQGSEATYESGFVIDKFPISRPNLTFSTLTVSNMSPEDSSIYLCSHSTGPGNTIYFGEGSWLTVV.